Listed below are T cell receptor beta chains from one sample, sequenced in a study of CD8 T cells in Susac syndrome. TCRdb itself ran the immunoSEQ multiplex PCR reads through MiXCR, one entry per CDR3 protein. This table holds fewer than 95,000 distinct CDR3 sequences, around 96% found once. The specimen sequenced was CD8+ T cells from PBMCs. Receptor source: a human donor with Susac syndrome. Each CDR3 is given without its conserved first and last residue. The order of the fields is CDR3 length, D gene, V gene, J gene, CDR3 protein. D genes are given only for firm matches.

13	TRBD1	TRBV27	TRBJ2-7	ASTPLGTETSEQY
12	.	TRBV20-1	TRBJ2-2	SANLGAVTGELF
14	TRBD1	TRBV20-1	TRBJ2-2	SAPGPRGGRAGELF
16	.	TRBV20-1	TRBJ2-3	SARDPTGTPSSTDTQY
12	.	TRBV19	TRBJ1-1	ASSPETVNTEAF
11	.	TRBV6-6	TRBJ1-2	ASSSDSSRGYT
14	.	TRBV9	TRBJ2-6	ASSVGQLLLANVLT
14	TRBD1	TRBV18	TRBJ2-7	ASSPTLGTGWNEQY
11	.	TRBV4-2	TRBJ1-5	ASSQAEGQPQH
10	TRBD2	TRBV10-3	TRBJ2-1	AISGGSGEQF
11	.	TRBV5-4	TRBJ1-4	ASSLSGREKLF
11	.	TRBV20-1	TRBJ1-1	SAKADRNTEAF
11	.	TRBV29-1	TRBJ1-1	SVTASRGTEAF
10	.	TRBV30	TRBJ2-4	AWGGGKNIQY
11	.	TRBV25-1	TRBJ1-1	ASSKPGGGGAF
12	TRBD1	TRBV30	TRBJ2-7	AWKTGTDSYEQY
13	TRBD1	TRBV7-3	TRBJ2-2	ASSARTGNTGELF
13	TRBD1	TRBV20-1	TRBJ1-2	SLVRGQGYDYGYT
11	.	TRBV6-6	TRBJ2-7	ASSYSPTYEQY
13	.	TRBV5-6	TRBJ1-1	ASSLERGKNTEAF
13	TRBD1	TRBV5-4	TRBJ1-2	ASSRGTGVWEGYT
16	TRBD1	TRBV4-3	TRBJ1-1	ASSPTPRQGARNTEAF
11	.	TRBV20-1	TRBJ2-2	SASGSDTGELF
13	.	TRBV5-1	TRBJ2-7	ASRDVARGDPEQY
14	.	TRBV20-1	TRBJ2-3	SARDPGRIFTDTQY
13	TRBD1	TRBV20-1	TRBJ1-1	SARAVTGGETEAF
12	TRBD1	TRBV18	TRBJ1-4	ASSQGASHEKLF
10	.	TRBV12-3/TRBV12-4	TRBJ1-1	ASSELFTEAF
9	.	TRBV20-1	TRBJ2-5	SAYRRRVQY
11	.	TRBV20-1	TRBJ2-7	STTGPDIYEQY
11	.	TRBV18	TRBJ2-1	ASSPILGNEQF
15	TRBD1	TRBV24-1	TRBJ2-2	ATSDSPGTDYTGELF
11	TRBD1	TRBV12-3/TRBV12-4	TRBJ1-2	ASSGDSHYGYT
13	.	TRBV6-2/TRBV6-3	TRBJ1-1	ASSRKISVATEAF
15	TRBD1	TRBV9	TRBJ2-1	ASSYTDRQGAGNEQF
13	.	TRBV15	TRBJ2-5	ATKPIDLPQETQY
14	TRBD1	TRBV20-1	TRBJ2-7	SALILVRDSSYEQY
12	TRBD1	TRBV12-5	TRBJ2-2	ASGRGQGNGELF
13	TRBD1	TRBV20-1	TRBJ1-2	SARPRGRFDYGYT
11	.	TRBV9	TRBJ2-1	ASSGHPDSEQF
13	TRBD2	TRBV2	TRBJ2-3	ASSEERGDTDTQY
10	.	TRBV11-2	TRBJ2-1	ASSLSPSEQF
14	.	TRBV24-1	TRBJ1-2	ATSEPRDGYSGGYT
10	TRBD1	TRBV6-5	TRBJ1-5	ASGTVNQPQH
13	.	TRBV4-3	TRBJ2-7	ASSHWPGGSYEQY
13	.	TRBV7-8	TRBJ2-7	ASSLVSGVPYEQY
10	.	TRBV20-1	TRBJ1-5	SAGERAQPQH
16	.	TRBV27	TRBJ1-1	ASSLSPRGFQMNTEAF
14	TRBD1	TRBV4-2	TRBJ1-1	ASSFGTGGMNTEAF
9	.	TRBV28	TRBJ1-2	ASSLGGGYT
14	.	TRBV29-1	TRBJ1-4	SGSAGRGATNEKLF
11	.	TRBV6-5	TRBJ2-1	ASSLGPRNEQF
13	.	TRBV5-1	TRBJ2-3	ASSSLEVFGDTQY
13	.	TRBV6-5	TRBJ2-7	ASSYSISRHYEQY
11	.	TRBV29-1	TRBJ2-7	SVEVGRADEQY
15	.	TRBV12-3/TRBV12-4	TRBJ2-1	ASSSRNRDVGYNEQF
12	.	TRBV5-1	TRBJ1-2	ASSLDRASYGYT
11	.	TRBV3-1	TRBJ1-2	ASSQGRARGYT
13	TRBD2	TRBV5-1	TRBJ2-7	ASSAGLAGPYEQY